Reported below is one T cell receptor (beta chain). Each of the donors was a healthy bone marrow donor. The data derive from a study of cytomegalovirus exposure and HLA in healthy donors. Germline V gene data show CDR1 as MDHEN and CDR2 as SYDVKM. V lost 5 bases to trimming and J lost 7 bases; unmatched junction nucleotides: 10. This CDR3 contains 14 residues. Primers for the PCR totalled 60 Vbeta and 13 Jbeta. Using immunoSEQ multiplex PCR, the repertoire was profiled, and TCRdb retains in-frame clones only, with some absent. Among about 160,000 clones, roughly 79% were seen once, and the ten largest hold 1.3%.

This TCR came from a woman aged 50 to 60 in good health and CMV-seronegative. This sequence joins TRBV28 and TRBJ2-7, with 8 positions matching TRBD1. The sequenced sample consisted of PBMCs. The CDR3 region is CASSPGQGRKEQYF. The DNA for the CDR3 is TGTGCCAGCAGTCCCGGACAGGGCCGTAAAGAGCAGTACTTC. Complete variable domain (other parts from reference TRBV28 and TRBJ2-7): DVKVTQSSRYLVKRTGEKVFLECVQDMDHENMFWYRQDPGLGLRLIYFSYDVKMKEKGDIPEGYSVSREKKERFSLILESASTNQTSMYLCASSPGQGRKEQYFGPGTRLTVT.